The entry below gives a single T cell receptor beta chain sequence along with its context. This record comes from a study of blood T cell repertoires in COVID-19. Study overall: Material from acute and convalescent COVID-19 was sourced from the United States, Italy and Spain. In each case, the material was cDNA or gDNA derived from T cells, B-cell-depleted T cells, or PBMCs.

All enrollees were roughly 18 to 95 years old and from fewer than 30 US areas. Original analysis: Using reference gene primer amplification, nucleated cell counts were estimated. The data were produced by immunoSEQ multiplex PCR, yet TCRdb's version contains in-frame clones alone and is incomplete. The D gene and trimming were derived from the DNA, and the V and J assignments and clone size from that table. The sample holds fewer than 200,000 clones, 82% seen once. Germline V gene data show CDR1 as SEHNR and CDR2 as FQNEAQ (reference sequence). The CDR3 consists of 14 residues. V lost 2 bases and J lost 5, with 13 bases in between.

The genes are TRBV7-9 and TRBJ2-7; D possibly corresponds to TRBD1 (6 bases). Sequences were obtained from PBMCs or T cells enriched from blood (not recorded which). The receptor's source is a woman aged 55-70 years with acute COVID-19. The CDR3 sequence is CASSLLQGFHEQYV. As DNA, the CDR3 is TGTGCCAGCAGCTTATTACAGGGATTCCACGAGCAGTACGTC.